The table lists the clone carrying this T cell receptor beta chain with many counts. The investigators amplified TCR beta CDR3 regions from RNA transcripts. First-round RT-PCR with HTBI primers amplified the TCR CDR3 region. TCRdb reprocessed the multiplex PCR reads via MiXCR and lists one record per CDR3 protein. The sample shows some 490,000 distinct CDR3 sequences, under 25% of them seen only once. These data originate in a study of T cells in Graves' hyperthyroidism and ophthalmopathy. Study at large: The initial diagnosis was the point when peripheral blood was collected, ahead of any treatment.

Per the germline V gene, CDR1 is MDHEN and CDR2 is SYDVKM. The CDR3 loop spans 14 amino acids. V shed 6 bases and J shed 0 bases, with 9 bases lying between them. The chain employs TRBV28 and TRBJ2-4; no definite D call. Sequenced input: blood. The sequence derives from a woman between 70 and 85 years old with Graves' ophthalmopathy. As DNA, the CDR3 is TGTGCCAGCAGCAATTCACTAGCCAAAAACATTCAGTACTTC. Translating gives CASSNSLAKNIQYF.